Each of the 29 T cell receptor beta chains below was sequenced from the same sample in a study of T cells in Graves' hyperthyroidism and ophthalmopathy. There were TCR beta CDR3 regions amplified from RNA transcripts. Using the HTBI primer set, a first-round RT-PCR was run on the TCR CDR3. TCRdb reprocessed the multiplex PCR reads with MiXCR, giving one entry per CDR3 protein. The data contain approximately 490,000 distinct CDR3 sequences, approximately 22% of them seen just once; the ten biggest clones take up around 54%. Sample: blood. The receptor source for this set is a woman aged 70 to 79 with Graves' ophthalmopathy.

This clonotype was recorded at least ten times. The CDR3 region has the DNA TGTGCCAGCAGCTTAGCCGTGTCCGGGACGCCATCCTACGAGCAGTACTTC. Protein product: CASSLAVSGTPSYEQYF. The gene calls are TRBV7-6 and TRBJ2-7, with D perhaps being TRBD1 or TRBD2 (5 bases each). Trimming cost V 0 bases and J 1 base, with 16 bases left between them. CDR1 is SGHVS, CDR2 FNYEAQ, per germline. This CDR3 has 17 residues. Full variable domain (missing parts from reference TRBV7-6 and TRBJ2-7): GAGVSQSPRYKVTKRGQDVALRCDPISGHVSLYWYRQALGQGPEFLTYFNYEAQQDKSGLPNDRFSAERPEGSISTLTIQRTEQRDSAMYRCASSLAVSGTPSYEQYFGPGTRLTVT.

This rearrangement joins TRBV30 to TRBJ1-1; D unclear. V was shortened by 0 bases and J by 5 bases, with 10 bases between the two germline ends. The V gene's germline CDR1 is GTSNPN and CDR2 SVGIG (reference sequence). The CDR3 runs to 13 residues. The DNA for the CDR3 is TGTGCCTGGAGTGTACTGAGTGGGACTGAAGCTTTCTTT. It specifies CAWSVLSGTEAFF.

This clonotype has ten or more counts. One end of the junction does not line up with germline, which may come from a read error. The CDR3 sequence is CASSIGNEQFF. DNA for the CDR3: TGCGCCAGCAGCATTGGGAATGAGCAGTTCTTC. The V and J genes are TRBV19 and TRBJ2-1, with no clear D. Germline lookup yields CDR1 LNHDA and CDR2 SQIVND (reference sequence). The CDR3 totals 11 residues.

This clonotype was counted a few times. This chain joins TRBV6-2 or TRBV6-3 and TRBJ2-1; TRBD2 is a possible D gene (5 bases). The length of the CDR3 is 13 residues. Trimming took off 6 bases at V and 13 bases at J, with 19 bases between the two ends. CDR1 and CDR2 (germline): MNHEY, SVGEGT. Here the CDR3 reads CASREVMTGPQFF. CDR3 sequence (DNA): TGTGCCAGCAGGGAGGTCATGACTGGGCCTCAGTTCTTC.

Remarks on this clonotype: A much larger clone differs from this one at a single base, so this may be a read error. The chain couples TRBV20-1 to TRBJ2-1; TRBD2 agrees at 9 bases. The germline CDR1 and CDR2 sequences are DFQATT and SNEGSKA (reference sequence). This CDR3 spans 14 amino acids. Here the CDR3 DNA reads TGCAGTGCTGGGGGACTAGCAGACGTCAATGAGCAGTTGTTC. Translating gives CSAGGLADVNEQLF.

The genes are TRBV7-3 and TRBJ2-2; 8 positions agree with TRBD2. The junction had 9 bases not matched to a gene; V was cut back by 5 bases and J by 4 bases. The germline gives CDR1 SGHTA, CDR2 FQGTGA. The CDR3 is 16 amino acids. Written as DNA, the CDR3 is TGTGCCAGCAGCCCAGCGGGAGCGAGGAGCACCGGGGAGCTGTTTTTT. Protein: CASSPAGARSTGELFF.

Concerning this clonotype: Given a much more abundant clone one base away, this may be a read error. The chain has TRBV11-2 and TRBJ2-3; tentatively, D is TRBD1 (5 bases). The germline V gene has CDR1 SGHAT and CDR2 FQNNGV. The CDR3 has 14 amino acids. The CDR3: CASSLEVGADTRYF. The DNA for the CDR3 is TGTGCCAGCAGCTTAGAGGTTGGGGCAGATACGCGGTATTTT.

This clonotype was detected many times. CDR3 sequence reads: CASSSGAGGGPPDTQYF. In nucleotides, the CDR3 is TGTGCCAGCAGTTCGGGGGCGGGCGGGGGTCCCCCAGATACGCAGTATTTT. The chain uses TRBV12-3 or TRBV12-4 and TRBJ2-3, with TRBD2 as a possible D gene (7 bases). Trimming stripped 4 bases from V and 4 bases from J, with 21 bases between. The CDR3 is 17 residues long.

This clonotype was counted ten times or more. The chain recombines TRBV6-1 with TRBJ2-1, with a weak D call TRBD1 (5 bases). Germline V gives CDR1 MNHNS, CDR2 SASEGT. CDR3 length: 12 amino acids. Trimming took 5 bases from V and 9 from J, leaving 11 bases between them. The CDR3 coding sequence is TGTGCCAGCAGTATCAGGGATCCTGAGCAGTTCTTC. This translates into CASSIRDPEQFF.

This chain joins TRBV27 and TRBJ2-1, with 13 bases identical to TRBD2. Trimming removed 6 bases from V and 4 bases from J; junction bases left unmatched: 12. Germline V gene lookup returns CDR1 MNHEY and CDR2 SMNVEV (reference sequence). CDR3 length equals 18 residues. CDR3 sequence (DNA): TGTGCCAGCAGGGGACTAGCGGGAACCATTCTGAGTTACAATGAGCAGTTCTTC. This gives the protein CASRGLAGTILSYNEQFF.

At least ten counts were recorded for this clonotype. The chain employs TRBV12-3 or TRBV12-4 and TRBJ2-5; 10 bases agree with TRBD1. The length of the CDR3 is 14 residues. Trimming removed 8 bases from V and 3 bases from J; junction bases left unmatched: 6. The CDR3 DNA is TGTGCCAGCTCCTCGGGGACAGGGGAAGAGACCCAGTACTTC. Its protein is CASSSGTGEETQYF.

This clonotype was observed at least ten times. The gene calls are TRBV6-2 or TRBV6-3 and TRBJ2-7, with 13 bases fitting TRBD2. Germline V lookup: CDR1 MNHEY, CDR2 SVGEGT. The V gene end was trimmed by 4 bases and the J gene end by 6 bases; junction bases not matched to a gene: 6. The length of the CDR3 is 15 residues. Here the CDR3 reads CASSSGLAGVSEQYF. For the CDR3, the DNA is TGTGCCAGCAGTTCCGGACTAGCGGGAGTGTCCGAGCAGTACTTC.

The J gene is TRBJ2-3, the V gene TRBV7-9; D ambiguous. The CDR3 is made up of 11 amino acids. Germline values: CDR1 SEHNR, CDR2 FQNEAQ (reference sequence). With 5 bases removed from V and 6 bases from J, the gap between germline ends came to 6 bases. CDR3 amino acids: CASSAGDTQYF. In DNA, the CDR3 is TGTGCCAGCAGCGCTGGGGATACGCAGTATTTT. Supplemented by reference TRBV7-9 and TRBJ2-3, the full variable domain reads DTGVSQNPRHKITKRGQNVTFRCDPISEHNRLYWYRQTLGQGPEFLTYFQNEAQLEKSRLLSDRFSAERPKGSFSTLEIQRTEQGDSAMYLCASSAGDTQYFGPGTRLTVL.

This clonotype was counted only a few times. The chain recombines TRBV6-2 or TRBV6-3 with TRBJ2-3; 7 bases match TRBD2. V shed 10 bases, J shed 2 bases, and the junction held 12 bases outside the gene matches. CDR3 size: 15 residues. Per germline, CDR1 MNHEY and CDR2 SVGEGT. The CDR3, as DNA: TGTGCCACCTCCTGGATAGCGGGCCTCACAGATACGCAGTATTTT. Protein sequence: CATSWIAGLTDTQYF.

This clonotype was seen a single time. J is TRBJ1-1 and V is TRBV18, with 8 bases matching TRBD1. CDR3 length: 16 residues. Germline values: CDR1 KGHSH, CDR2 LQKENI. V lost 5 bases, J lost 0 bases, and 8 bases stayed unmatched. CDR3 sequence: CASSVRQGRMNTEAFF. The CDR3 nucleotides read TGTGCCAGCTCAGTCCGACAGGGGAGGATGAACACTGAAGCTTTCTTT.

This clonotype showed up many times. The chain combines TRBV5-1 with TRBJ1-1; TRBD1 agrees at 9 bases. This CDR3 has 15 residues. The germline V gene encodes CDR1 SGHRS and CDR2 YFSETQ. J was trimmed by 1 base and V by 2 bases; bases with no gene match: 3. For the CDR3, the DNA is TGCGCCAGCAGCTTCACAGGGGGCGGGAACACTGAAGCTTTCTTT. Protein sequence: CASSFTGGGNTEAFF.

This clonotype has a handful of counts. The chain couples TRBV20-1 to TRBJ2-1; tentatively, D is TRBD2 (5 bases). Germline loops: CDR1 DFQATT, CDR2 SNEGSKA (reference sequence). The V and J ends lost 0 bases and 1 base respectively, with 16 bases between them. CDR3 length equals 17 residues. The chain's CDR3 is CSARDFSGKESYNEQFF. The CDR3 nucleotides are TGCAGTGCTAGAGATTTTTCCGGGAAGGAATCCTACAATGAGCAGTTCTTC.

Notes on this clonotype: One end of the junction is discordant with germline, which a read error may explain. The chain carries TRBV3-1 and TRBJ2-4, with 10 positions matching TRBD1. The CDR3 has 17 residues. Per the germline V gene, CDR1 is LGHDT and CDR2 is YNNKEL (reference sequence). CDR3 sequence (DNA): TGTGCCAGCAGCCAGGGACAGGGGAGGGTGGCCAAAAACATTCAGTGCTTC. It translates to CASSQGQGRVAKNIQCF. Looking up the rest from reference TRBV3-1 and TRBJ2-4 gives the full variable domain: DTAVSQTPKYLVTQMGNDKSIKCEQNLGHDTMYWYKQDSKKFLKIMFSYNNKELIINETVPNRFSPKSPDKAHLNLHINSLELGDSAVYFCASSQGQGRVAKNIQCFGAGTRLSVL.

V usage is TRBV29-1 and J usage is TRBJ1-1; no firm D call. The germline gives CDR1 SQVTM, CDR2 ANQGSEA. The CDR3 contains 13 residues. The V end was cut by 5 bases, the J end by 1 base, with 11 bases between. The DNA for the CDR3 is TGCAGCGTTTGTGAGGGCCAGAACACTGAAGCTTTCTTT. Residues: CSVCEGQNTEAFF.

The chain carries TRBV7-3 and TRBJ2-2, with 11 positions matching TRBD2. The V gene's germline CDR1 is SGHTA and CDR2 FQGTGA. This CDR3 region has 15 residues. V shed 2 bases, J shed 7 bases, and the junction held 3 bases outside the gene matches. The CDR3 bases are TGTGCCAGCAGCTTAGGGACTAGCGGAGACGGGGAGCTGTTTTTT. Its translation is CASSLGTSGDGELFF.

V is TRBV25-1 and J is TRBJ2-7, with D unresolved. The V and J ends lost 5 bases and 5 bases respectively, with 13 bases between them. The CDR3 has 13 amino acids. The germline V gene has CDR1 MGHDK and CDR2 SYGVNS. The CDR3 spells CASSPLVRHEQYF. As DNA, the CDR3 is TGTGCCAGCAGTCCTCTTGTTAGGCACGAGCAGTACTTC.

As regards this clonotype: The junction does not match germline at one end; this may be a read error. CDR3 nucleotide sequence: TGCGCCAGCAGCTTGGAGGGGAACGGGGCCAACGTCCTGACTTTC. Amino acid sequence: CASSLEGNGANVLTF. V gene TRBV5-8 combines with J gene TRBJ2-6; D might be TRBD2 (6 bases). This CDR3 spans 15 amino acids. CDR1 and CDR2 from the germline V gene are SGHTS and YDEGEE.

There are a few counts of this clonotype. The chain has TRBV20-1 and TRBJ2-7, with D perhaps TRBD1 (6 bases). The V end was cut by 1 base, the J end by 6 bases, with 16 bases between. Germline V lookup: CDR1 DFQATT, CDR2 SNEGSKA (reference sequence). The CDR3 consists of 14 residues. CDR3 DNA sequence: TGCAGTGCTAGAGTGGGGACAAGGTCCGTCGAGCAGTACTTC. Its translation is CSARVGTRSVEQYF.

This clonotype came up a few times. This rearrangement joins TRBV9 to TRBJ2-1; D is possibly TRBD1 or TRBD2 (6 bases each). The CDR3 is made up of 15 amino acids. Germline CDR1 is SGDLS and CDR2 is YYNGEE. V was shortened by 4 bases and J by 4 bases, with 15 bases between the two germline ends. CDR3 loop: CASSQGRGRYNEQFF. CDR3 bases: TGTGCCAGCAGCCAGGGTCGGGGGCGGTACAATGAGCAGTTCTTC.

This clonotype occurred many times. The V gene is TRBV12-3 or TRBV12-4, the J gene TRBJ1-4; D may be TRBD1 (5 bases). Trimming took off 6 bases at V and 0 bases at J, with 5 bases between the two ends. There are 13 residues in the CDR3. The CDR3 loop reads CASRTATNEKLFF. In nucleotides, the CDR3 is TGTGCCAGCAGGACAGCAACTAATGAAAAACTGTTTTTT.

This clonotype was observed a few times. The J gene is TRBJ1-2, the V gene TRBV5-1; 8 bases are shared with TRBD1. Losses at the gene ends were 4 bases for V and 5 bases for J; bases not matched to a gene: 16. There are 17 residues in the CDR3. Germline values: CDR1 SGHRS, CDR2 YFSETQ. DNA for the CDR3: TGCGCCAGCAGCCGTGATGGACAGGGAGGGACCTCTTATGGCTACACCTTC. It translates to CASSRDGQGGTSYGYTF.

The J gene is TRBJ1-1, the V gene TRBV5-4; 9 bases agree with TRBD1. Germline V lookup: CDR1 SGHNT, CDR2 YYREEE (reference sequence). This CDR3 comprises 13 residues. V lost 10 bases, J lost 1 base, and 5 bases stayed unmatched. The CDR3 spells CALEGQGNTEAFF. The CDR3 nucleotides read TGTGCCCTCGAGGGACAGGGGAACACTGAAGCTTTCTTT.

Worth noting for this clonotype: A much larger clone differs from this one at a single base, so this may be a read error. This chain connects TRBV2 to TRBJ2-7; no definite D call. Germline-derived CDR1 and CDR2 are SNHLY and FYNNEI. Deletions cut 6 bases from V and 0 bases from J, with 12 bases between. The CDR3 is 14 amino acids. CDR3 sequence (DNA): TGTGCCAGCAGGGCCACCAACCCCTCCTACGAGCAGTACTTC. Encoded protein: CASRATNPSYEQYF.

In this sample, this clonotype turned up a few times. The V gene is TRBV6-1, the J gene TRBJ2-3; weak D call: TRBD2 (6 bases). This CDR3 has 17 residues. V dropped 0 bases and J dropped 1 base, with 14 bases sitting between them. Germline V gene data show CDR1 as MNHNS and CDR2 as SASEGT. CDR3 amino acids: CASSEAGGLPGTDTQYF. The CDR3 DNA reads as TGTGCCAGCAGTGAAGCGGGAGGTCTGCCGGGCACAGATACGCAGTATTTT.